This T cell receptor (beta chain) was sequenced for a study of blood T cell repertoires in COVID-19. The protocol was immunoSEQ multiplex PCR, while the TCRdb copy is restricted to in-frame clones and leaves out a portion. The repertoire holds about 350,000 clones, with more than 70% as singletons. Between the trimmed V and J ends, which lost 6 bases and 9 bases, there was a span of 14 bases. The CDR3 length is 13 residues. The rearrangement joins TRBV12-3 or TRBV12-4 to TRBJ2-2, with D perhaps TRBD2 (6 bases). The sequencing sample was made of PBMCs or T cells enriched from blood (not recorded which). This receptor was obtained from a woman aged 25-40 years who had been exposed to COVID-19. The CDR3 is CASSQDYSRELFF. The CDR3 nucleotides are TGTGCCAGCAGCCAGGACTACTCCCGGGAGCTGTTTTTT.